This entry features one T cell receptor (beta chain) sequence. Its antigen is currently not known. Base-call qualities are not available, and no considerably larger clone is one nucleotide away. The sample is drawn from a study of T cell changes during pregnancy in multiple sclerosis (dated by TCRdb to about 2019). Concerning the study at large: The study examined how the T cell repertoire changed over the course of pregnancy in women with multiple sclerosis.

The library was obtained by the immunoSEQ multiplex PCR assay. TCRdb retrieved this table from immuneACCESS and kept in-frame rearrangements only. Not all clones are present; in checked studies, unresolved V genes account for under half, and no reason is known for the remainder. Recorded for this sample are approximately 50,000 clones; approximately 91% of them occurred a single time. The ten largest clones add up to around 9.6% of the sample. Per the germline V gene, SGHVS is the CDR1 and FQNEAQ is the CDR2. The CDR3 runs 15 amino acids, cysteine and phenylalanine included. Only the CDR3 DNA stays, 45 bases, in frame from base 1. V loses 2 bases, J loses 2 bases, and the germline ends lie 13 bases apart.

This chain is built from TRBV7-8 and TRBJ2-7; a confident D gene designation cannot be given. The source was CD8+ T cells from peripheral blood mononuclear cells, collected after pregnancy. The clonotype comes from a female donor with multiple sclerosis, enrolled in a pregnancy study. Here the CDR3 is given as CASSLTGSLAYEQYF. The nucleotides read TGTGCCAGCAGCTTAACTGGTAGTCTGGCCTACGAGCAGTACTTC.